Following are 2 T cell receptor beta chains from one sample sequenced in a study of blood T cell repertoires in COVID-19. TCRdb keeps only in-frame clones here, not all; method: immunoSEQ multiplex PCR. Here the sample spans over 60,000 clones, about 81% being singletons. The specimen was peripheral blood. These receptors came from a human donor in a cohort sampled during active COVID-19.

This sequence joins TRBV6-6 and TRBJ2-1; TRBD1 agrees at 8 bases. Germline V gene data show CDR1 as MNHNY and CDR2 as SVGAGI (reference sequence). V lost 5 bases, J lost 1 base, and 10 bases stayed unmatched. There are 17 residues in the CDR3. The CDR3: CASSPLGTGGSYNEQFF. CDR3 nucleotides: TGTGCCAGCAGTCCCCTCGGGACAGGTGGTTCCTACAATGAGCAGTTCTTC.

The chain couples TRBV4-2 to TRBJ2-3, with D perhaps matching TRBD2 (6 bases). From germline, CDR1 is LGHNA and CDR2 YNFKEQ. This CDR3 is 17 amino acids long. V was cut by 0 bases and J by 1 base, with 14 bases left in between. The CDR3 DNA reads as TGTGCCAGCAGCCAAGATACGGCGGGACCGGGCACAGATACGCAGTATTTT. It is translated as CASSQDTAGPGTDTQYF.